This TCR beta chain is from a study of persistence of HIV-infected CD4 T cells. Overlapping HIV-1 Gag 15-mer peptides at roughly 1 ug per peptide per mL were used. Sorted nonresponding memory CD4+ T cells were CD40L-negative, CD69-negative, CD45RO-high. For at least 4 years, plasma HIV-1 RNA was undetectable (<50 copies/mL). The CDR3 runs 17 residues. Trimming at V came to 0 bases and at J to 6 bases, leaving 7 bases not matched to a gene. Germline assignment: CDR1 LNHNV and CDR2 YYDKDF (reference sequence). Concerning this clone itself: Its antigen is unidentified.

The immunoSEQ assay was version 4, run in survey mode. Profiled with immunoSEQ multiplex PCR; TCRdb holds only in-frame clones, not every one. The profile shows approximately 40,000 clones, approximately 80% of them singletons. The rearrangement links TRBV15 to TRBJ2-2; TRBD1 matches 10 bases. The TCR was taken from an adult man with HIV who was CMV-seropositive. The sequencing here drew on CD4+ T cells sorted from PBMCs after roughly 18-hour stimulation, taken from a patient who received antiretroviral therapy. Written as DNA, the CDR3 is TGTGCCACCAGCAGAGATAGGGACAGGGGAGTCGCCGGGGAGCTGTTTTTT. Protein product: CATSRDRDRGVAGELFF.